These 24 T cell receptor beta chains were all obtained from the same sample, sequenced in a study of identical twins. TCRdb used MiXCR to reprocess the 5' RACE reads, holding one entry per CDR3 protein. The sample holds 1.5 million to 2 million distinct CDR3 sequences; under 35% are singletons and the top ten take under 0.35%. The sample consisted of cord blood. Receptors originate from a newborn girl in good health.

The CDR3 DNA reads TGCGCCAGCAGCTCAGGACTAGCGGTTAACAATGAGCAGTTCTTC. This sequence encodes CASSSGLAVNNEQFF. This chain joins TRBV5-1 and TRBJ2-1, with TRBD2 matching 10 bases. Germline assignment: CDR1 SGHRS and CDR2 YFSETQ. CDR3 length equals 15 residues. Trimming at V came to 3 bases and at J to 5 bases, leaving 5 bases not matched to a gene.

This chain links TRBV12-2 with TRBJ2-3; TRBD1, the table's D call, lacks a check against the DNA. TRBV12-2 represents a pseudogene. The CDR3 sequence is 19 residues long. The CDR3, as DNA: TGTGCAAGTCGTTTTTGCCCTCCTACTACAGGGGGGGTCACAGATACGCAGTATTTT. It translates to CASRFCPPTTGGVTDTQYF.

The count of this clonotype is one. The genes are TRBV20-1 and TRBJ2-4; no clear D gene. Germline V gene lookup returns CDR1 DFQATT and CDR2 SNEGSKA (reference sequence). The V and J ends lost 0 bases and 0 bases respectively, with 9 bases between them. The CDR3 runs 15 residues. CDR3 DNA sequence: TGCAGTGCTAGAGAAGTGTTACTAGCCAAAAACATTCAGTACTTC. Protein product: CSAREVLLAKNIQYF.

This chain uses TRBV5-5 with TRBJ1-5; D uncertain. Germline-derived CDR1 and CDR2 are SGHKS and YYEKEE (reference sequence). This CDR3 comprises 14 residues. Trimming removed 3 bases from V and 9 bases from J, with 16 bases in between. In nucleotides, the CDR3 is TGTGCCAGCAGCTCCACACCCAACACACGGCCCCAGCATTTT. It yields the protein CASSSTPNTRPQHF. Together with reference TRBV5-5 and TRBJ1-5, the CDR3 gives the full variable domain: DAGVTQSPTHLIKTRGQQVTLRCSPISGHKSVSWYQQVLGQGPQFIFQYYEKEERGRGNFPDRFSARQFPNYSSELNVNALLLGDSALYLCASSSTPNTRPQHFGDGTRLSIL.

This clonotype was observed a handful of times. The chain uses TRBV4-1 and TRBJ1-2; D is possibly TRBD1 (5 bases). V was cut by 1 base and J by 0 bases, with 15 bases left in between. The CDR3 runs 17 residues. Germline V gene lookup returns CDR1 MGHRA and CDR2 YSYEKL. The CDR3, as DNA: TGCGCCAGCAGCCAAGTTTGGGGTGACAGAGCTAACTATGGCTACACCTTC. Translation gives CASSQVWGDRANYGYTF.

This clonotype has a handful of counts. This rearrangement joins TRBV5-4 to TRBJ2-4; 7 nucleotides line up with TRBD2. The CDR3 is 16 amino acids. Germline trimming cut 0 bases from V and 3 bases from J; bases unmatched to any gene: 6. Germline CDR1 reads SGHNT; CDR2 reads YYREEE (reference sequence). The CDR3 protein is CASSLAGGQGKNIQYF. The CDR3 nucleotides are TGTGCCAGCAGCTTGGCGGGAGGTCAGGGCAAAAACATTCAGTACTTC.

This clonotype came up a few times. The chain carries TRBV12-3 or TRBV12-4 and TRBJ1-1; 7 nucleotides line up with TRBD1. This CDR3 region has 14 residues. V lost 3 bases to trimming and J lost 4 bases; unmatched junction nucleotides: 5. CDR3 protein: CASSFNRGSTEAFF. The CDR3 nucleotides are TGTGCCAGCAGTTTTAACAGGGGTAGCACTGAAGCTTTCTTT.

A few counts support this clonotype. This sequence joins TRBV20-1 and TRBJ2-7; D gene ambiguous. From germline, CDR1 is DFQATT and CDR2 SNEGSKA (reference sequence). Deletions cut 4 bases from V and 0 bases from J, with 13 bases between. CDR3 length: 14 residues. CDR3 sequence reads: CSAISNPSSYEQYF. The CDR3 DNA is TGCAGTGCTATCTCGAACCCCAGCTCCTACGAGCAGTACTTC.

The genes are TRBV5-1 and TRBJ1-1; TRBD1 matches at 7 bases. Germline-derived CDR1 and CDR2 are SGHRS and YFSETQ. Trimming at V came to 4 bases and at J to 1 base, leaving 10 bases not matched to a gene. The CDR3 runs to 16 residues. CDR3 sequence reads: CASSPRNTGANTEAFF. The CDR3 region has the DNA TGCGCCAGCAGCCCGAGGAACACAGGGGCGAACACTGAAGCTTTCTTT.

The chain carries TRBV7-8 and TRBJ2-5, with 9 bases aligning to TRBD2. The CDR3 totals 16 residues. V shed 7 bases and J 5 bases; nucleotides not matched to a gene: 14. Germline CDR1 is SGHVS and CDR2 is FQNEAQ. For the CDR3, the DNA is TGTGCCAGCACAAAACCGGGACTAGCTCTCGGGGAGACCCAGTACTTC. It specifies CASTKPGLALGETQYF.

V and J are TRBV24-1 and TRBJ2-1, with 9 positions matching TRBD2. TRBJ2-7 matches the DNA end more closely, so the J call is doubtful. This CDR3 spans 16 amino acids. Germline CDR1 reads KGHDR; CDR2 reads SFDVKD. For the CDR3, the DNA is TGTGCCACCAGTGACCCGACTAGCGGCCCCTACAATGAGCAGTACTTC. Its translation is CATSDPTSGPYNEQYF.

The chain links TRBV27 to TRBJ1-2; D remains ambiguous. From germline, CDR1 is MNHEY and CDR2 SMNVEV (reference sequence). The CDR3 is made up of 14 amino acids. The ends were cut back, 0 bases at V and 8 bases at J, with 13 bases in the middle. CDR3 sequence reads: CASSLSAEGSGYTF. In nucleotides, the CDR3 is TGTGCCAGCAGTTTATCGGCCGAGGGCTCCGGCTACACCTTC.

This clonotype was seen more than once but under ten times. V is TRBV3-1 and J is TRBJ2-1; D call uncertain. Germline lookup yields CDR1 LGHDT and CDR2 YNNKEL (reference sequence). The CDR3 covers 15 residues. V was clipped by 5 bases and J by 4 bases, with 15 bases between them. CDR3 loop: CASSSAHGNYNEQFF. The DNA of the CDR3 is TGTGCCAGCAGCTCCGCTCATGGGAATTACAATGAGCAGTTCTTC.

This clonotype appeared a few times. The V gene is TRBV20-1, the J gene TRBJ2-1; D is undetermined. Trimming removed 0 bases at V and 4 bases at J, with 13 bases between. The germline V gene has CDR1 DFQATT and CDR2 SNEGSKA (reference sequence). This CDR3 region has 15 residues. This CDR3 is CSARDPALTYNEQFF. Here the CDR3 DNA reads TGCAGTGCTAGAGATCCCGCTCTCACATACAATGAGCAGTTCTTC.

This clonotype is a singleton in its sample. The gene calls are TRBV2 and TRBJ2-5; D uncertain. Near its end, the DNA agrees better with TRBJ2-7, so the J call may be wrong. In germline, CDR1 is SNHLY, CDR2 FYNNEI. CDR3 size: 17 residues. CDR3 sequence (DNA): TGTGCCAGCAGTCCTTCCGGCCTCTACCCAAGCTCCTACGAGCAGTACTTC. Protein sequence: CASSPSGLYPSSYEQYF.

This chain joins TRBV29-1 and TRBJ2-7; 8 positions agree with TRBD2. The CDR3 has 14 amino acids. Germline V gives CDR1 SQVTM, CDR2 ANQGSEA. V shed 3 bases, J shed 0 bases, and the junction held 4 bases outside the gene matches. The CDR3 sequence: CSVEGGTSSYEQYF. The CDR3 nucleotides read TGCAGCGTTGAGGGGGGGACTAGCTCCTACGAGCAGTACTTC.

The chain couples TRBV6-2 or TRBV6-3 to TRBJ2-2, with D maybe TRBD2 (5 bases). Per the germline V gene, CDR1 is MNHEY and CDR2 is SVGEGT. V was trimmed by 8 bases and J by 6 bases, leaving 13 bases between them. There are 13 residues in the CDR3. The CDR3 protein is CASFGRVAGELFF. The CDR3 nucleotides read TGTGCCAGCTTCGGGCGGGTCGCCGGGGAGCTGTTTTTT.

The chain is built from TRBV12-3 or TRBV12-4 and TRBJ1-4; possibly TRBD1 for D (6 bases). V lost 6 bases and J lost 7, with 15 bases in between. The CDR3 is 14 residues long. The CDR3 bases are TGTGCCAGCAGCTATGGCCAGGGGCCTGAAAAACTGTTTTTT. Translated, it gives CASSYGQGPEKLFF.

A few counts support this clonotype. V gene TRBV29-1 combines with J gene TRBJ1-4; TRBD1 might be the D (5 bases). V was clipped by 6 bases and J by 3 bases, with 8 bases between them. Germline V lookup: CDR1 SQVTM, CDR2 ANQGSEA. The CDR3 covers 12 residues. The DNA of the CDR3 is TGCAGCGTGACAGCCTCTAATGAAAAACTGTTTTTT. It is translated as CSVTASNEKLFF. The full variable domain, in which reference TRBV29-1 and TRBJ1-4 provide the parts outside the CDR3, is SAVISQKPSRDICQRGTSLTIQCQVDSQVTMMFWYRQQPGQSLTLIATANQGSEATYESGFVIDKFPISRPNLTFSTLTVSNMSPEDSSIYLCSVTASNEKLFFGSGTQLSVL.

The chain employs TRBV5-1 and TRBJ1-1; D is uncertain. This CDR3 region has 14 residues. Germline-derived CDR1 and CDR2 are SGHRS and YFSETQ. V was clipped by 4 bases and J by 0 bases, with 10 bases between them. CDR3 loop: CASSPNYMNTEAFF. Written as DNA, the CDR3 is TGCGCCAGCAGCCCGAATTACATGAACACTGAAGCTTTCTTT.

The chain is built from TRBV7-2 and TRBJ2-1, with D possibly called TRBD1 or TRBD2 (5 bases each). V gave up 0 bases and J gave up 0 bases, with 15 bases separating them. CDR3 length: 18 amino acids. Germline V gene sequence: CDR1 SGHTA, CDR2 FQGNSA. The CDR3 region is CASSLAPGPYSSYNEQFF. CDR3 DNA sequence: TGTGCCAGCAGCTTAGCGCCGGGGCCTTACAGCTCCTACAATGAGCAGTTCTTC. The entire variable domain, with the rest obtained from reference TRBV7-2 and TRBJ2-1, is as follows: GAGVSQSPSNKVTEKGKDVELRCDPISGHTALYWYRQSLGQGLEFLIYFQGNSAPDKSGLPSDRFSAERTGGSVSTLTIQRTQQEDSAVYLCASSLAPGPYSSYNEQFFGPGTRLTVL.

The chain joins TRBV20-1 to TRBJ1-2; tentative D call: TRBD1 (5 bases). CDR1 DFQATT and CDR2 SNEGSKA come from the germline V gene (reference sequence). This CDR3 has 11 amino acids. V was pared by 3 bases and J by 6 bases, with 8 bases between. The CDR3 nucleotides are TGCAGTGCTAGTAAAGGGGATGGCTACACCTTC. It translates to CSASKGDGYTF.

The CDR3 loop is CASSQAQTGTWETQYF. CDR3 sequence (DNA): TGTGCCAGCAGCCAAGCCCAGACCGGGACGTGGGAGACCCAGTACTTC. The V call is TRBV3-1, the J call TRBJ2-5; D assignment may be TRBD1 or TRBD2 (5 bases each). Germline CDR1 LGHDT, CDR2 YNNKEL (reference sequence). Trimming cost V 1 base and J 5 bases, with 17 bases left between them. The CDR3 sequence is 16 residues long.

This clonotype occurred a few times. The J gene is TRBJ2-3, the V gene TRBV7-8, with D hard to call. Between the trimmed V and J ends, which lost 4 bases and 4 bases, there was a span of 9 bases. Germline loops: CDR1 SGHVS, CDR2 FQNEAQ. The CDR3 totals 13 residues. The CDR3 region has the DNA TGTGCCAGCAGCTCAGTGGGGTCAGATACGCAGTATTTT. Translating it yields CASSSVGSDTQYF.